This TCR beta chain was obtained from a study of blood T cell repertoires in COVID-19. Sequencing was performed with immunoSEQ multiplex PCR; in TCRdb, only in-frame clones are kept and a portion is missing. The table shows about 340,000 clones, with around four fifths occurring only once. Deletions cut 2 bases from V and 2 bases from J, with 7 bases between. CDR3 length: 13 amino acids. CDR1 is SGHRS, CDR2 YFSETQ, per germline. With respect to this clone: At the DNA level, this CDR3 is encoded by other sequences in the same sample as well.

The receptor comes from a man under 40 with active or convalescent COVID-19. Material for sequencing was peripheral blood. The V gene is TRBV5-1, the J gene TRBJ2-5; D remains unclear. In DNA, the CDR3 is TGCGCCAGCAGCTTACGCGGACAAGAGACCCAGTACTTC. Protein: CASSLRGQETQYF.